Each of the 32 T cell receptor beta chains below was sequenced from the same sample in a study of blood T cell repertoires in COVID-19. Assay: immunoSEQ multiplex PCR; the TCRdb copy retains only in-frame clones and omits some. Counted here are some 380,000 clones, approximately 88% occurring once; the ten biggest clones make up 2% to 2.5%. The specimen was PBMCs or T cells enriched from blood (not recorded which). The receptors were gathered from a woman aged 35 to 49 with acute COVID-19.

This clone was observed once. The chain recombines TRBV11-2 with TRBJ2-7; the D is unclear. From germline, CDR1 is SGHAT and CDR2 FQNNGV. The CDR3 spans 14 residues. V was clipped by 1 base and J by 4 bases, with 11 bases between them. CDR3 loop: CASSLAAGFYEQYF. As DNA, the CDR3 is TGTGCCAGCAGCTTAGCGGCAGGATTTTACGAGCAGTACTTC.

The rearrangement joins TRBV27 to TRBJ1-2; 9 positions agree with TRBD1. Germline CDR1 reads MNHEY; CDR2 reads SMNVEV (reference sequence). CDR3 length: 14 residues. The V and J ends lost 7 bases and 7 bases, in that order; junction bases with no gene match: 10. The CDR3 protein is CASTRDREASGYTF. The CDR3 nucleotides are TGTGCCAGCACCCGGGACAGGGAGGCGAGTGGCTACACCTTC.

CDR3 DNA: TGTGCCAGCAGGTCCGACAGCATGAACACTGAAGCTTTCTTT. It encodes CASRSDSMNTEAFF. The rearrangement joins TRBV2 to TRBJ1-1; D is possibly TRBD1 (5 bases). The CDR3 consists of 14 residues. V was clipped by 6 bases and J by 0 bases, with 11 bases between them. Per germline, CDR1 SNHLY and CDR2 FYNNEI.

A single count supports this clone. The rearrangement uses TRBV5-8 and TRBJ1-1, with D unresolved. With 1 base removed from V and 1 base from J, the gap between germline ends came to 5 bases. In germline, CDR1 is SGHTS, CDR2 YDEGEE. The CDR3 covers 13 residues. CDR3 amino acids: CASSLIGNTEAFF. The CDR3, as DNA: TGTGCCAGCAGCTTGATCGGGAACACTGAAGCTTTCTTT.

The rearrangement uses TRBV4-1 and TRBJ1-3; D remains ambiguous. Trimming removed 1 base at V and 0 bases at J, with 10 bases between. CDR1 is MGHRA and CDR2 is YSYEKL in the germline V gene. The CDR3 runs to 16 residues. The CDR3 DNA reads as TGCGCCAGCAGCCAAGGGAGGCAGAGCTCTGGAAACACCATATATTTT. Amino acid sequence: CASSQGRQSSGNTIYF.

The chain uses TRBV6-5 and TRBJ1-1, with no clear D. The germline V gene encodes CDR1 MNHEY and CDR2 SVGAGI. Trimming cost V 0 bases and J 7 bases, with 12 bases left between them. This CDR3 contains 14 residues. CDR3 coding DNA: TGTGCCAGCAGTTACTCGGGTGGGCGCGTTGAAGCTTTCTTT. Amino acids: CASSYSGGRVEAFF.

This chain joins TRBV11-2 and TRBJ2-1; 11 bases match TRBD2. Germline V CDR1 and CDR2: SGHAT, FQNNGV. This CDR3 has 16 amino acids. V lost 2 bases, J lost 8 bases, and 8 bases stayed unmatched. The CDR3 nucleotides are TGTGCCAGCAGCTTAAACCTAGCGGGGGGTGGGGATGAGCAGTTCTTC. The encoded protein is CASSLNLAGGGDEQFF.

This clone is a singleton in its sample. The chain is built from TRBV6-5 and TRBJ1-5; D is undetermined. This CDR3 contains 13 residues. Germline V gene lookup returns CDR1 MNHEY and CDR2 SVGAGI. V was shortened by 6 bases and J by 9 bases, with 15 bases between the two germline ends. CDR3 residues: CASSPGFFVPQHF. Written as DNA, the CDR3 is TGTGCCAGCAGCCCCGGGTTTTTTGTGCCCCAGCATTTT.

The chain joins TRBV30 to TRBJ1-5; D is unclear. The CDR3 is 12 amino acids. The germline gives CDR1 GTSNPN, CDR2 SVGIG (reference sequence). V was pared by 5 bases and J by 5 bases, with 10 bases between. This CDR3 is CAWAPGDQPQHF. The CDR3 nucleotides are TGTGCCTGGGCACCCGGGGATCAGCCCCAGCATTTT.

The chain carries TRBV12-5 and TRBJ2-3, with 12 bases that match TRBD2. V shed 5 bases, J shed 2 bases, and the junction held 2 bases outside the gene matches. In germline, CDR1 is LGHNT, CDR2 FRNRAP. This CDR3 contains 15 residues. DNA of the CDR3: TGTGCTAGTGGTAGACTAGCGGGGGACACAGATACGCAGTATTTT. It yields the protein CASGRLAGDTDTQYF.

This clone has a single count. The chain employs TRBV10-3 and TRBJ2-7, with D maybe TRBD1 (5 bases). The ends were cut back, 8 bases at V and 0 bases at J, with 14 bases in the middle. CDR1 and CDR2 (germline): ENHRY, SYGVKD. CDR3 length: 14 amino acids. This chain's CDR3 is CAIAIGASSYEQYF. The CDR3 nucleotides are TGTGCCATCGCGATAGGGGCCTCCTCCTACGAGCAGTACTTC.

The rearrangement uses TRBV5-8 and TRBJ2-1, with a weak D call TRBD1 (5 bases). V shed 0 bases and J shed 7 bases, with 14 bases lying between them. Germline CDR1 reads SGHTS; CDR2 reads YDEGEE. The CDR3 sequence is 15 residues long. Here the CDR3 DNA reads TGTGCCAGCAGCTTGGAAGGGGTTGGTCGGAATGAGCAGTTCTTC. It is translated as CASSLEGVGRNEQFF.

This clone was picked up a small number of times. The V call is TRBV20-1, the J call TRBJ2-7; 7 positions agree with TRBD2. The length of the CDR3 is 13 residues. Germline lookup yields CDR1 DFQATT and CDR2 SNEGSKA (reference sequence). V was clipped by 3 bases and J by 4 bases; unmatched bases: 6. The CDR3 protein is CSASRTSNYEQYF. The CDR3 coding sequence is TGCAGTGCTAGTCGGACTAGTAATTACGAGCAGTACTTC.

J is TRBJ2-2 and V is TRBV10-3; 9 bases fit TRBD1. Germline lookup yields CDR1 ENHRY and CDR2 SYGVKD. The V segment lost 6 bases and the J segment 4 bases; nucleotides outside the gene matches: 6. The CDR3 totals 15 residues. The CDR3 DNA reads TGTGCCATCAGCAAGGACAGGGGCAGCACCGGGGAGCTGTTTTTT. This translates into CAISKDRGSTGELFF.

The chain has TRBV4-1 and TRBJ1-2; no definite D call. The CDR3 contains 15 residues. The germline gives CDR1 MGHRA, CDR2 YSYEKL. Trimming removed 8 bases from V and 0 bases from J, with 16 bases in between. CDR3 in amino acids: CASGQEGGANYGYTF. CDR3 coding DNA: TGCGCCAGCGGTCAGGAGGGCGGAGCTAACTATGGCTACACCTTC.

The CDR3 reads CATRRGESTEAFF. DNA of the CDR3: TGTGCCACCCGCAGGGGGGAGAGTACTGAAGCTTTCTTT. The chain employs TRBV24-1 and TRBJ1-1, with 7 bases lining up with TRBD1. CDR1 and CDR2 (germline): KGHDR, SFDVKD. The CDR3 runs 13 residues. V gave up 9 bases and J gave up 5 bases; unmatched junction bases: 8.

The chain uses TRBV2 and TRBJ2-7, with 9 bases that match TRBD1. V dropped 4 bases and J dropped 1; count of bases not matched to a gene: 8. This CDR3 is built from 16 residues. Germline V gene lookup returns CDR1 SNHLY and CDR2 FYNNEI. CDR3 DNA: TGTGCCAGCAGTGCGGACAGGGGCTATCCATCCTACGAGCAGTACTTC. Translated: CASSADRGYPSYEQYF. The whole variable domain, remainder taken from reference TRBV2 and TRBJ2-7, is EPEVTQTPSHQVTQMGQEVILRCVPISNHLYFYWYRQILGQKVEFLVSFYNNEISEKSEIFDDQFSVERPDGSNFTLKIRSTKLEDSAMYFCASSADRGYPSYEQYFGPGTRLTVT.

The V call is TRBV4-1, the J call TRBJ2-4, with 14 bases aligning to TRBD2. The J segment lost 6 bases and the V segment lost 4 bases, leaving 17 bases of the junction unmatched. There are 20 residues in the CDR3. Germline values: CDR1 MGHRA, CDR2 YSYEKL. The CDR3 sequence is CASSPLGLAGEKTGGNIQYF. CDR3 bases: TGCGCCAGCAGCCCCCTGGGACTAGCGGGGGAAAAAACCGGGGGAAACATTCAGTACTTC.

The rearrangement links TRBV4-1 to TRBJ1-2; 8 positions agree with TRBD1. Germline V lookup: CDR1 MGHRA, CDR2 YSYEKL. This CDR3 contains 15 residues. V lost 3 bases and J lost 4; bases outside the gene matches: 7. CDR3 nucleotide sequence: TGCGCCAGCAGCCAGACGACAGGGGTCGTCTATGGCTACACCTTC. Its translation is CASSQTTGVVYGYTF.

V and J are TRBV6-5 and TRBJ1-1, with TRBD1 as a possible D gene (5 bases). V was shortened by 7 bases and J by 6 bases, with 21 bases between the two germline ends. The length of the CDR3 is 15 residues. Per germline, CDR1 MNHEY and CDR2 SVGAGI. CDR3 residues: CASIVTDIRSAEAFF. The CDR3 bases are TGTGCCAGCATCGTCACGGACATACGATCCGCTGAAGCTTTCTTT.

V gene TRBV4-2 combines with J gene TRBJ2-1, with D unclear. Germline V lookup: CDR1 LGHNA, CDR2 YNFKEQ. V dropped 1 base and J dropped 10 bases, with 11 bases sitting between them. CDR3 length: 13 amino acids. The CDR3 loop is CASSQVYGPEQFF. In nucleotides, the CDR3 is TGTGCCAGCAGCCAAGTATATGGGCCCGAGCAGTTCTTC.

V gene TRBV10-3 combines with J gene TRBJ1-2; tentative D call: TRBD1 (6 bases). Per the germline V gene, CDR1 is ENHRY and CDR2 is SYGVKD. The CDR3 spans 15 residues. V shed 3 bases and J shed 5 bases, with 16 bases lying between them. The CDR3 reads CAISEIPGAHYGYTF. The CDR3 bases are TGTGCCATCAGTGAAATCCCAGGGGCCCATTATGGCTACACCTTC.

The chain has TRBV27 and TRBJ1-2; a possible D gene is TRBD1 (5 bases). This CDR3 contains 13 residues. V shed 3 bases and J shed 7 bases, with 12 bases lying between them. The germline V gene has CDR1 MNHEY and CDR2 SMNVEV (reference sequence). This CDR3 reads CASSFWGGSGYTF. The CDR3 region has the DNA TGTGCCAGCAGTTTTTGGGGGGGTTCTGGCTACACCTTC.

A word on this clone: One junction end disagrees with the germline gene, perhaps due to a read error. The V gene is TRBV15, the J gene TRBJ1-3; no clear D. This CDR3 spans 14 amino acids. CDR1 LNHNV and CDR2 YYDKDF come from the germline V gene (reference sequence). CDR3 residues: CATSSTTLGTTIYF. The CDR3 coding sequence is TGTGCCACCAGCAGCACAACGCTAGGAACCACCATATATTTT.

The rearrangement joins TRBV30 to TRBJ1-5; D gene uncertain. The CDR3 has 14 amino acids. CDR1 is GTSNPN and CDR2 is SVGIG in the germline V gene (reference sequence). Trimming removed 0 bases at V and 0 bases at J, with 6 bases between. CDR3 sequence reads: CAWSVHNSNQPQHF. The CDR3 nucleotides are TGTGCCTGGAGTGTACACAATAGCAATCAGCCCCAGCATTTT. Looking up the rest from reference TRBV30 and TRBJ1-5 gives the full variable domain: SQTIHQWPATLVQPVGSPLSLECTVEGTSNPNLYWYRQAAGRGLQLLFYSVGIGQISSEVPQNLSASRPQDRQFILSSKKLLLSDSGFYLCAWSVHNSNQPQHFGDGTRLSIL.

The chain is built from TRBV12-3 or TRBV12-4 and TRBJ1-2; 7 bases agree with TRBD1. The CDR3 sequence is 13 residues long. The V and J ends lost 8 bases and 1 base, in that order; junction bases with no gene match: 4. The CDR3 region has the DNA TGTGCCAGCGTGGACAGGCTTAACTATGGCTACACCTTC. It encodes CASVDRLNYGYTF.

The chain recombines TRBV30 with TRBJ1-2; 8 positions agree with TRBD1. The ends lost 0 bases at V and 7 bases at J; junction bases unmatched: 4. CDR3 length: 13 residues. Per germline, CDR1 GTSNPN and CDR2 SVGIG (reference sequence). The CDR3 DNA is TGTGCCTGGAGTGTGGCAGGGGGCGGTGGCTACACCTTC. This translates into CAWSVAGGGGYTF.

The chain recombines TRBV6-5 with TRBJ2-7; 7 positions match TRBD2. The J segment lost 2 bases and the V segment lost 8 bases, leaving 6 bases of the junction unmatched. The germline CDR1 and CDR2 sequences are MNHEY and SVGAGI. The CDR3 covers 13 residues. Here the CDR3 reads CASGRDGAYEQYF. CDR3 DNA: TGTGCCAGCGGGAGGGACGGCGCCTACGAGCAGTACTTC.

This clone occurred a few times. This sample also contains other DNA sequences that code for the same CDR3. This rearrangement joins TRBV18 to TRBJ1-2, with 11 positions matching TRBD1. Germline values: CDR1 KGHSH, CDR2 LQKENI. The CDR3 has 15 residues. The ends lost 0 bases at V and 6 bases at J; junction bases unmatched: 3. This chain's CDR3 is CASSPPGQGEHGYTF. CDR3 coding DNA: TGTGCCAGCTCACCACCGGGACAGGGGGAGCATGGCTACACCTTC.

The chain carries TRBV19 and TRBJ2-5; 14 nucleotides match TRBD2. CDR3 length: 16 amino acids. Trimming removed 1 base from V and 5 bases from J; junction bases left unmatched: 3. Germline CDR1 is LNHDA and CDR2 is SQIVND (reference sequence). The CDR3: CASSIGLAGGRETQYF. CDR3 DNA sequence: TGTGCCAGTAGTATAGGACTAGCGGGGGGGCGGGAGACCCAGTACTTC.

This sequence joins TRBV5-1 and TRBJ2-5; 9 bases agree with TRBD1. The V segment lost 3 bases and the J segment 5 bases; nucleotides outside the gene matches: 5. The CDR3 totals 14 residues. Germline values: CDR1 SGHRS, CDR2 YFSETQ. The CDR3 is CASSSSTGGETQYF. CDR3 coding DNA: TGCGCCAGCAGCTCGTCGACAGGGGGGGAGACCCAGTACTTC. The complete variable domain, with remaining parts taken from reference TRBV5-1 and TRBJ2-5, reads KAGVTQTPRYLIKTRGQQVTLSCSPISGHRSVSWYQQTPGQGLQFLFEYFSETQRNKGNFPGRFSGRQFSNSRSEMNVSTLELGDSALYLCASSSSTGGETQYFGPGTRLLVL.

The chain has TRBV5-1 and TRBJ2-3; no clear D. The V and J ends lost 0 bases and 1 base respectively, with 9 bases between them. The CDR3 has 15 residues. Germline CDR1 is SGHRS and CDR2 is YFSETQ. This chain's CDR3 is CASSLGPEGTDTQYF. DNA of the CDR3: TGCGCCAGCAGCTTGGGGCCAGAGGGCACAGATACGCAGTATTTT.